This TCR beta chain came from a study of CD8+ T cells in alopecia areata. Study-level results: Expanded CD8+ clones among the top 100, and scalp clonality, were significantly decreased by tofacitinib. Any link of baseline CD8+ expansion to response, resting on one nonresponder, remains uncertain. Clonality in lesional scalp, especially alopecia totalis/universalis, exceeded that of normal scalp.

Concerning this clone: Its specificity is unknown.

The treatment: oral pan-JAK inhibitor, 5-10 mg twice daily. Individuals with alopecia areata gave both lesional scalp punch biopsies and peripheral blood for collection. As the sequencing template, cDNA was produced by extracting RNA and reverse transcribing it. Profiling relied on immunoSEQ multiplex PCR, and the TCRdb table lists in-frame clones only, not all of them. Among about 200,000 clones, about three fifths were seen once, and the ten largest hold more than 5.5%. The CDR3 is 15 residues long. Trimming left V 2 bases short and J 1 base short, with 11 bases between. Germline V gives CDR1 MDHEN, CDR2 SYDVKM.

The sequence was obtained from a human donor with alopecia areata. Specimen: CD4+ T cells sorted from blood, collected at week 24, from a patient treated with tofacitinib. The chain employs TRBV28 and TRBJ1-1; unclear D gene. CDR3 residues: CASSLPLRQNTEAFF. CDR3 DNA sequence: TGTGCCAGCAGTTTACCCTTACGGCAGAACACTGAAGCTTTCTTT.